A single sample gave rise to the 8 T cell receptor beta chains below, sequenced in a study of blood T cell repertoires in COVID-19. Generated by immunoSEQ multiplex PCR, the TCRdb table keeps only in-frame clones and is missing some. The repertoire holds roughly 200,000 clones, with 89% as singletons. Source material: peripheral blood. The receptors here all came from a man in his forties with acute or convalescent COVID-19.

This clone has only a few counts. The same CDR3 also results from other DNA sequences found in this sample. V and J are TRBV9 and TRBJ2-7, with 7 bases aligning to TRBD1. The germline V gene encodes CDR1 SGDLS and CDR2 YYNGEE. The CDR3 runs 14 residues. J was trimmed by 2 bases and V by 0 bases; bases with no gene match: 2. In DNA, the CDR3 is TGTGCCAGCAGCGTAGGACAGGGCGCCTACGAGCAGTACTTC. It encodes CASSVGQGAYEQYF.

CDR3 region: CATGGPPEIGQGGVETQYF. CDR3 sequence (DNA): TGTGCCACCGGGGGTCCACCCGAGATCGGACAGGGTGGGGTTGAGACCCAGTACTTC. The V gene is TRBV24-1, the J gene TRBJ2-5; 8 bases match TRBD1. Per germline, CDR1 KGHDR and CDR2 SFDVKD. CDR3 length: 19 amino acids. Trimming at V came to 9 bases and at J to 5 bases, leaving 25 bases not matched to a gene.

V usage is TRBV13 and J usage is TRBJ1-3; perhaps TRBD1 as D (6 bases). The CDR3 loop spans 15 amino acids. V was clipped by 2 bases and J by 3 bases, with 11 bases between them. CDR1 is PRHDT, CDR2 FYEKMQ, per germline (reference sequence). Written as DNA, the CDR3 is TGTGCCAGCAGCTTACGGACAGATATTGGAAACACCATATATTTT. Amino acid sequence: CASSLRTDIGNTIYF. The whole variable domain, filled in from reference TRBV13 and TRBJ1-3, reads AAGVIQSPRHLIKEKRETATLKCYPIPRHDTVYWYQQGPGQDPQFLISFYEKMQSDKGSIPDRFSAQQFSDYHSELNMSSLELGDSALYFCASSLRTDIGNTIYFGEGSWLTVV.

V is TRBV19 and J is TRBJ1-1, with D possibly matching TRBD1 (6 bases). Trimming removed 6 bases at V and 4 bases at J, with 9 bases between. This CDR3 spans 12 amino acids. Germline CDR1 is LNHDA and CDR2 is SQIVND (reference sequence). Here the CDR3 DNA reads TGTGCCAGTAGAACAGGGCCCACTGAAGCTTTCTTT. It specifies CASRTGPTEAFF. Variable domain in full (rest from reference TRBV19 and TRBJ1-1): DGGITQSPKYLFRKEGQNVTLSCEQNLNHDAMYWYRQDPGQGLRLIYYSQIVNDFQKGDIAEGYSVSREKKESFPLTVTSAQKNPTAFYLCASRTGPTEAFFGQGTRLTVV.

The rearrangement joins TRBV28 to TRBJ1-2, with a weak D call TRBD1 (6 bases). V was trimmed by 7 bases and J by 0 bases, leaving 15 bases between them. In germline, CDR1 is MDHEN, CDR2 SYDVKM. The CDR3 has 15 amino acids. This chain's CDR3 is CASKVDSNPNYGYTF. The DNA for the CDR3 is TGTGCCAGCAAGGTGGACAGCAACCCTAACTATGGCTACACCTTC.

This chain joins TRBV28 and TRBJ1-5; D not resolved. V was pared by 3 bases and J by 4 bases, with 16 bases between. Per germline, CDR1 MDHEN and CDR2 SYDVKM. The CDR3 is 16 amino acids. The CDR3 DNA reads TGTGCCAGCAGTTTTCAGCTCGGAAGGGAGAATCAGCCCCAGCATTTT. Translating it yields CASSFQLGRENQPQHF.

The chain carries TRBV29-1 and TRBJ2-3; 7 bases align to TRBD2. After removal of 7 bases from V and 5 bases from J, the junction contained 9 bases not matched to a gene. The CDR3 extends over 13 amino acids. Germline values: CDR1 SQVTM, CDR2 ANQGSEA. DNA for the CDR3: TGCAGCGCCGTGGGGGGGAGTATAGATACGCAGTATTTT. Its translation: CSAVGGSIDTQYF.

The chain has TRBV27 and TRBJ2-3, with D unclear. The CDR3 sequence is 14 residues long. Germline V lookup: CDR1 MNHEY, CDR2 SMNVEV (reference sequence). Trimming removed 6 bases from V and 4 bases from J, with 14 bases in between. In nucleotides, the CDR3 is TGTGCCAGCAGCAAACCTGGGCTTGCAGATACGCAGTATTTT. Its translation: CASSKPGLADTQYF.